The 15 T cell receptor beta chains below come from one sample, sequenced in a study of blood T cell repertoires in COVID-19. Clones were sequenced by immunoSEQ multiplex PCR, and TCRdb holds only the in-frame ones, with some missing. This sample has around 300,000 clones, with about nine tenths found just once. Sequencing was done on a sample of peripheral blood. The receptors were sampled from a woman in her thirties with active or convalescent COVID-19.

The chain is built from TRBV7-9 and TRBJ1-4; possible D gene TRBD1, 5 bases. V was shortened by 3 bases and J by 1 base, with 6 bases between the two germline ends. In germline, CDR1 is SEHNR, CDR2 FQNEAQ (reference sequence). The CDR3 consists of 14 residues. In DNA form, the CDR3 reads TGTGCCAGCAGCTTGGGGGGAACTAATGAAAAACTGTTTTTT. It is translated as CASSLGGTNEKLFF.

This rearrangement joins TRBV5-6 to TRBJ2-7; maybe TRBD1 (6 bases). The CDR3 is 15 amino acids. V gave up 0 bases and J gave up 3 bases, with 13 bases separating them. Germline V gives CDR1 SGHDT, CDR2 YYEEEE. CDR3 bases: TGTGCCAGCAGCTTGGGGTCGACAGGATTCTACGAGCAGTACTTC. It is translated as CASSLGSTGFYEQYF.

The chain recombines TRBV30 with TRBJ1-6, with D possibly TRBD1 on 6 matching bases. The CDR3 covers 14 residues. V lost 2 bases, J lost 8 bases, and 13 bases lay in between. Germline V CDR1 and CDR2: GTSNPN, SVGIG (reference sequence). The CDR3 DNA reads as TGTGCCTGGAGTCGTGAAGGGGGGGATTCACCCCTCCACTTT. Amino acids: CAWSREGGDSPLHF.

V is TRBV2 and J is TRBJ1-1; 8 positions agree with TRBD1. The CDR3 loop spans 13 amino acids. V shed 5 bases and J 4 bases; nucleotides not matched to a gene: 3. Germline V gene sequence: CDR1 SNHLY, CDR2 FYNNEI. CDR3 loop: CASSLDRATEAFF. CDR3 DNA: TGTGCCAGCAGTCTGGACAGGGCCACTGAAGCTTTCTTT.

The chain employs TRBV5-1 and TRBJ2-7; 7 bases are shared with TRBD2. Germline-derived CDR1 and CDR2 are SGHRS and YFSETQ. V shed 4 bases and J 6 bases; nucleotides not matched to a gene: 13. CDR3 length: 15 residues. CDR3 loop: CASSLRAGEGGEQYF. The DNA for the CDR3 is TGCGCCAGCAGCCTCCGAGCCGGGGAGGGCGGCGAGCAGTACTTC.

The J gene is TRBJ1-2, the V gene TRBV7-9; D might be TRBD1 (5 bases). The CDR3 is 13 residues long. CDR1 and CDR2 (germline): SEHNR, FQNEAQ (reference sequence). V was cut by 4 bases and J by 10 bases, with 16 bases left in between. The CDR3 is CASSSDFPGDYTF. The CDR3 nucleotides are TGTGCCAGCAGCTCGGACTTCCCGGGGGACTACACCTTC.

The chain links TRBV6-8 to TRBJ1-4; D gene uncertain. This CDR3 has 16 residues. The V end lost 2 bases, the J end lost 7 bases, and 17 bases lay between the germline ends. CDR1 and CDR2 from the germline V gene are MNHGY and SAAAGT. The CDR3 nucleotides read TGTGCCAGCAGTTACCCCGCAGGACGGCGGGGTGAAAAACTGTTTTTT. Its protein is CASSYPAGRRGEKLFF.

The chain employs TRBV10-3 and TRBJ1-6, with D perhaps TRBD1 (6 bases). CDR1 and CDR2 (germline): ENHRY, SYGVKD. The CDR3 has 12 residues. V shed 2 bases and J shed 10 bases, with 6 bases lying between them. CDR3 DNA: TGTGCCATCAGTGAGGGACAGTCACCCCTCCACTTT. It yields the protein CAISEGQSPLHF.

This chain connects TRBV10-1 to TRBJ1-2; TRBD1 matches 9 bases. CDR1 is WNHNN, CDR2 SYGVQD, per germline (reference sequence). The CDR3 totals 13 residues. V trimming: 7 bases; J trimming: 7 bases; junction bases outside the gene matches: 7. CDR3 sequence (DNA): TGCGCCAGCAACGCCACAGGGGGCTCTGGCTACACCTTC. It codes for CASNATGGSGYTF.

The sample holds one count of this clone. V and J are TRBV5-4 and TRBJ1-1, with 8 bases aligning to TRBD1. CDR1 and CDR2 (germline): SGHNT, YYREEE (reference sequence). The CDR3 contains 14 residues. Trimming removed 3 bases from V and 1 base from J; junction bases left unmatched: 2. CDR3 bases: TGTGCCAGCAGCTCTGACAGGGGGAACACTGAAGCTTTCTTT. It yields the protein CASSSDRGNTEAFF.

This chain connects TRBV27 to TRBJ1-6; TRBD1 aligns across 7 bases. After removal of 3 bases from V and 4 bases from J, the junction contained 9 bases not matched to a gene. This CDR3 comprises 17 residues. From germline, CDR1 is MNHEY and CDR2 SMNVEV (reference sequence). Here the CDR3 reads CASSLPRDRLYNSPLHF. The DNA for the CDR3 is TGTGCCAGCAGTTTGCCCCGGGACAGATTATATAATTCACCCCTCCACTTT.

The CDR3, as DNA: TGTGCCAGCAGCCTTAGGGAGACTGAAGCTTTCTTT. Protein product: CASSLRETEAFF. The J gene is TRBJ1-1, the V gene TRBV3-1 (or the pseudogene TRBV3-2); D is undetermined. Per the germline V gene, CDR1 is LGHDT and CDR2 is YNNKEL (reference sequence). CDR3 length: 12 residues. Trimming took 4 bases from V and 5 from J, leaving 8 bases between them.

The rearrangement joins TRBV9 to TRBJ1-2; D call uncertain. Germline V CDR1 and CDR2: SGDLS, YYNGEE. CDR3 size: 12 residues. V was pared by 3 bases and J by 7 bases, with 10 bases between. The CDR3 DNA is TGTGCCAGCAGCGGACCCTGGAGTGGCTACACCTTC. It specifies CASSGPWSGYTF. The variable domain in full, with the rest retrieved from reference TRBV9 and TRBJ1-2, is DSGVTQTPKHLITATGQRVTLRCSPRSGDLSVYWYQQSLDQGLQFLIQYYNGEERAKGNILERFSAQQFPDLHSELNLSSLELGDSALYFCASSGPWSGYTFGSGTRLTVV.

J is TRBJ1-1 and V is TRBV5-1; 9 bases fit TRBD1. Losses at the gene ends were 6 bases for V and 4 bases for J; bases not matched to a gene: 7. Germline V gene sequence: CDR1 SGHRS, CDR2 YFSETQ. This CDR3 has 14 amino acids. The CDR3 is CASTETGGGTEAFF. CDR3 nucleotides: TGCGCCAGCACGGAGACAGGGGGAGGCACTGAAGCTTTCTTT.

The CDR3 protein is CASSLLSPGEKLFF. The CDR3 DNA reads as TGTGCCAGCAGCTTATTATCCCCCGGGGAAAAACTGTTTTTT. The gene calls are TRBV11-2 and TRBJ1-4; no reliable D call. Between the trimmed V and J ends, which lost 2 bases and 8 bases, there was a span of 12 bases. The CDR3 consists of 14 residues. The V gene's germline CDR1 is SGHAT and CDR2 FQNNGV.